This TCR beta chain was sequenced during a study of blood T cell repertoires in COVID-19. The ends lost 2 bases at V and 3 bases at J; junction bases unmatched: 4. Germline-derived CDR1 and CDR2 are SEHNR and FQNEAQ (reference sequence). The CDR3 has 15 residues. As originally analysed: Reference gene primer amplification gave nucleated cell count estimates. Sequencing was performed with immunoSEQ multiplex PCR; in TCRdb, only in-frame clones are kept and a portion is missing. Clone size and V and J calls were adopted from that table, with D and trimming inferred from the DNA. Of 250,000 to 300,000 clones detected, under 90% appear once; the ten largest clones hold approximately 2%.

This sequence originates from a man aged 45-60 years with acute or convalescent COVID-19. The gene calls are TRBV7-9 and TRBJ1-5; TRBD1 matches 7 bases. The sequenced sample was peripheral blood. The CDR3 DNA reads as TGTGCCAGCAGCTTAATAGGGGGCCTCAATCAGCCCCAGCATTTT. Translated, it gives CASSLIGGLNQPQHF.